This TCR beta chain originates from a study of blood T cell repertoires in COVID-19. The authors' processing: Reference gene primer amplification yielded estimated nucleated cell counts. Generated by immunoSEQ multiplex PCR, the TCRdb table keeps only in-frame clones and is missing some. V, J and clone size reflect that table, while D and trimming were determined from the DNA. In the table there are approximately 20,000 clones, about 88% of which are singletons. This clonotype was obtained from a man in his 70s with acute or convalescent COVID-19. The sequenced sample was peripheral blood.

DNA of the CDR3: TGTGCCAGCTCACCACAGTGGGGAGGGAACAATGAGCAGTTCTTC. Translation gives CASSPQWGGNNEQFF. The rearrangement joins TRBV18 to TRBJ2-1, with 7 positions matching TRBD2. This CDR3 is built from 15 residues. Trimming at V came to 1 base and at J to 5 bases, leaving 5 bases not matched to a gene. Per the germline V gene, CDR1 is KGHSH and CDR2 is LQKENI.